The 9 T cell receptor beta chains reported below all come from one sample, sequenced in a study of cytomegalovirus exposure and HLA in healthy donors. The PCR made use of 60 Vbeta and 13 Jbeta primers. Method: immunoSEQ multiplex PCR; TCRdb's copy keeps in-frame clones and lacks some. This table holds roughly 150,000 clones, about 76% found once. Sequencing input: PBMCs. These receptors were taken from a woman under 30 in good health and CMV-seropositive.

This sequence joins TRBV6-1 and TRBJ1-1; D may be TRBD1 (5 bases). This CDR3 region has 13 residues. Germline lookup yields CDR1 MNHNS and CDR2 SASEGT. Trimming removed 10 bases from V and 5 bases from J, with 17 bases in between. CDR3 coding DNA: TGTGCCACCAGCACAATATCAGGGACTGAAGCTTTCTTT. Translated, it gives CATSTISGTEAFF.

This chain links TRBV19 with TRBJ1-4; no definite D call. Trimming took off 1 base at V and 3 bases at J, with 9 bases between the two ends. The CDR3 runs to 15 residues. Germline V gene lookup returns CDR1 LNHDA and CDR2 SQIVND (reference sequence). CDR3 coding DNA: TGTGCCAGTAGTATAGGATTCGGGGCTAATGAAAAACTGTTTTTT. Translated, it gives CASSIGFGANEKLFF.

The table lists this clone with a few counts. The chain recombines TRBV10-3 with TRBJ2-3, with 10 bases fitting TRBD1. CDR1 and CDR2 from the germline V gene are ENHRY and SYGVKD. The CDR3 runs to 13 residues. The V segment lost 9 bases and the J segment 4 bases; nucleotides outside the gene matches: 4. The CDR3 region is CAITGQGADTQYF. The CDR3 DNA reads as TGTGCCATAACAGGACAGGGGGCAGATACGCAGTATTTT.

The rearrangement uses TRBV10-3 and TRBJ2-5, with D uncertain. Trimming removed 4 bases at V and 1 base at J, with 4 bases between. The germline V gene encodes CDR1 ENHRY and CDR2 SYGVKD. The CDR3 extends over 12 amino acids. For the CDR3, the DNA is TGTGCCATCAGTGCAGTCCAAGAGACCCAGTACTTC. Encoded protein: CAISAVQETQYF.

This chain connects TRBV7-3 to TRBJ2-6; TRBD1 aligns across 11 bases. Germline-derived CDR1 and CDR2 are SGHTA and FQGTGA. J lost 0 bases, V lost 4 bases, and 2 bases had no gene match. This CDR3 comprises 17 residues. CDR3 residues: CASSWGQGGSGANVLTF. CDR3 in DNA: TGTGCCAGCAGCTGGGGACAGGGGGGCTCTGGGGCCAACGTCCTGACTTTC. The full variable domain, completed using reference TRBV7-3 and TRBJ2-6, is GAGVSQTPSNKVTEKGKYVELRCDPISGHTALYWYRQSLGQGPEFLIYFQGTGAADDSGLPNDRFFAVRPEGSVSTLKIQRTERGDSAVYLCASSWGQGGSGANVLTFGAGSRLTVL.

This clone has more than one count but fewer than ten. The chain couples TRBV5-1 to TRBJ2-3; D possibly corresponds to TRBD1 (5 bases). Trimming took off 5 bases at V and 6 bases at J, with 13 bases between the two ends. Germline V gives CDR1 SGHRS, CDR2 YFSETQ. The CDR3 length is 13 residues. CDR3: CASSLGASDTQYF. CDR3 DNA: TGCGCCAGCAGTTTAGGGGCGTCCGATACGCAGTATTTT.

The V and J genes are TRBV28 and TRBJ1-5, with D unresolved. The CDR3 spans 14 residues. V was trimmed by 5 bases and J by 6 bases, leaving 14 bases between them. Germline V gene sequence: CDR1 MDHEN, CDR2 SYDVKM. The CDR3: CASSEQSITQPQHF. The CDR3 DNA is TGTGCCAGCAGTGAACAGAGCATCACTCAGCCCCAGCATTTT.

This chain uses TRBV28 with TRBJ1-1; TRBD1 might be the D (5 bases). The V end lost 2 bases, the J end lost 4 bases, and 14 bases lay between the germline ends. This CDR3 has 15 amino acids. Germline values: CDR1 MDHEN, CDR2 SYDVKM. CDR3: CASSLSPGLITEAFF. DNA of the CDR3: TGTGCCAGCAGTTTAAGTCCAGGGCTGATCACTGAAGCTTTCTTT.

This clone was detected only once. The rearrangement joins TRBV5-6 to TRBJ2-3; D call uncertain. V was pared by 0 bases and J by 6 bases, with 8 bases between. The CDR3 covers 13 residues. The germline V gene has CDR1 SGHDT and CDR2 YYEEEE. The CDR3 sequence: CASSLGGPDTQYF. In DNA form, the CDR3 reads TGTGCCAGCAGCTTGGGTGGGCCGGATACGCAGTATTTT.